This TCR beta chain was documented in a study of blood T cell repertoires in COVID-19. Overall study: The United States, Italy and Spain provided the acute and convalescent COVID-19 samples. Sample material is recorded as cDNA or gDNA derived from T cells, B-cell-depleted T cells, or PBMCs.

In the original workflow: The assay estimated nucleated cells by amplifying reference gene primers. The method was immunoSEQ multiplex PCR; TCRdb's version includes in-frame clones alone and lacks a portion of them. Clonal size and the V and J genes are those of that table, whereas D and trimming came from the DNA. The repertoire holds about 130,000 clones, around 82% seen once, with approximately 13% in the top ten. Per the germline V gene, CDR1 is LGHNA and CDR2 is YNFKEQ. V was clipped by 3 bases and J by 1 base; unmatched bases: 11. The CDR3 totals 17 residues. The sample consisted of peripheral blood. This TCR came from a young woman who had recovered from COVID-19. The rearrangement links TRBV4-2 to TRBJ1-1; 7 bases are a match to TRBD1. The CDR3 is CASSHGTGEDRNTEAFF. For the CDR3, the DNA is TGTGCCAGCAGCCACGGAACAGGGGAGGATCGGAACACTGAAGCTTTCTTT.